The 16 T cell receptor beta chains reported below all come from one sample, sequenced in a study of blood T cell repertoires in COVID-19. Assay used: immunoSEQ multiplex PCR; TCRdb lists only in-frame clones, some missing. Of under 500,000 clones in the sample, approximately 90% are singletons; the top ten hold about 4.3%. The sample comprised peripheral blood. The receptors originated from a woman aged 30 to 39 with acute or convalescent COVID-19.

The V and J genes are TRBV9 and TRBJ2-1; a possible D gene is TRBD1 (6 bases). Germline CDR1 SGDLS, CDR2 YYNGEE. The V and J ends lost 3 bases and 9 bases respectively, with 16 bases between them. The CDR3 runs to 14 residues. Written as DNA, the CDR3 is TGTGCCAGCAGCGCCGGGACAAGGGTGCTTGAGCAGTTCTTC. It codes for CASSAGTRVLEQFF.

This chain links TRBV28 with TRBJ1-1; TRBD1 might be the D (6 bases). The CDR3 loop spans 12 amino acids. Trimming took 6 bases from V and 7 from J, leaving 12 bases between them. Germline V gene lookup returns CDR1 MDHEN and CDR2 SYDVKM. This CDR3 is CASSPGRGEAFF. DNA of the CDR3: TGTGCCAGCAGCCCCGGCAGGGGTGAAGCTTTCTTT.

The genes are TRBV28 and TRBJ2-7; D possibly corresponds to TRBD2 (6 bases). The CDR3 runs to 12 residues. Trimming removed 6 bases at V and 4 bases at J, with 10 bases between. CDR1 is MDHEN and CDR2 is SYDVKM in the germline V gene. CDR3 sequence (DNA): TGTGCCAGCAGCATGGGGGGATACGAGCAGTACTTC. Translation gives CASSMGGYEQYF. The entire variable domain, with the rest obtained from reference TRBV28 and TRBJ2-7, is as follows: DVKVTQSSRYLVKRTGEKVFLECVQDMDHENMFWYRQDPGLGLRLIYFSYDVKMKEKGDIPEGYSVSREKKERFSLILESASTNQTSMYLCASSMGGYEQYFGPGTRLTVT.

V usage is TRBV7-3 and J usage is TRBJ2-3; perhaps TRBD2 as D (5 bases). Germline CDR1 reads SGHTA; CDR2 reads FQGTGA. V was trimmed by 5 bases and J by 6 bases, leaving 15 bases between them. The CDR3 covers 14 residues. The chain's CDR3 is CASSDPTERDTQYF. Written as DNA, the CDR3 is TGTGCCAGCAGCGATCCGACCGAGCGGGATACGCAGTATTTT.

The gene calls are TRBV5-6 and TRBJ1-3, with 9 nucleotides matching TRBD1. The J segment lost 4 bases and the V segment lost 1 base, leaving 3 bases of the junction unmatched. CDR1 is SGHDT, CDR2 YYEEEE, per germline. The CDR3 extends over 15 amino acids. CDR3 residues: CASSLLGTGGNTIYF. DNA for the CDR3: TGTGCCAGCAGCTTGTTAGGGACAGGGGGAAACACCATATATTTT.

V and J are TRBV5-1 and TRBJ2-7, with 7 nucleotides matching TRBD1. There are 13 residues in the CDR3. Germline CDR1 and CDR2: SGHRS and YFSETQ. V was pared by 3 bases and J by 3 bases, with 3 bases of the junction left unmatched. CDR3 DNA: TGCGCCAGCAGCTGGGGGACAGTCTACGAGCAGTACTTC. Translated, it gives CASSWGTVYEQYF.

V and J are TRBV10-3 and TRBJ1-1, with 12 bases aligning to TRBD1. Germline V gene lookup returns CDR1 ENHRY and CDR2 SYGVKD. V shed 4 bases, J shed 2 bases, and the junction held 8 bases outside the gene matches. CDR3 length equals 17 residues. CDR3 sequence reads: CAISAGQGAQINTEAFF. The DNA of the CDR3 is TGTGCCATCAGTGCGGGACAGGGGGCCCAGATCAACACTGAAGCTTTCTTT.

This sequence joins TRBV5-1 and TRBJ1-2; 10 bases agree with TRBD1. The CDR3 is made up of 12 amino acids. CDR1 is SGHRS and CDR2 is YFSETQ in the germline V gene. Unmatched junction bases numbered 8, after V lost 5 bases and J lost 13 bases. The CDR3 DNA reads TGCGCCAGCAGTTCGGGACAGGGGTTCGGCACCTTC. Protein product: CASSSGQGFGTF.

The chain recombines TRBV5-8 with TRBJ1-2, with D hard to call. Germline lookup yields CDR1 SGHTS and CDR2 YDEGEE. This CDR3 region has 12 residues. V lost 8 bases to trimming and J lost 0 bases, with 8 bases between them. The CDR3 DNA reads TGTGCCAGGGAACAGACTAACTATGGCTACACCTTC. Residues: CAREQTNYGYTF.

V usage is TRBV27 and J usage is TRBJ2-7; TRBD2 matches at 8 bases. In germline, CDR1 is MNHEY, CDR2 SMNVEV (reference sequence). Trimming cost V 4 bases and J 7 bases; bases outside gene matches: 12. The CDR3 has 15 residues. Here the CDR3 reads CASSSPGLEGIEQYF. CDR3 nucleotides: TGTGCCAGCAGTTCCCCGGGACTAGAGGGTATTGAGCAGTACTTC.

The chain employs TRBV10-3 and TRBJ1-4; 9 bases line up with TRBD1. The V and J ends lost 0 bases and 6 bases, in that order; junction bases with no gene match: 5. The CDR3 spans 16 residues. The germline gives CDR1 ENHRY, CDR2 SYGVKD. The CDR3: CAISESKGQGDEKLFF. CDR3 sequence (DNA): TGTGCCATCAGTGAGTCGAAGGGACAGGGCGATGAAAAACTGTTTTTT.

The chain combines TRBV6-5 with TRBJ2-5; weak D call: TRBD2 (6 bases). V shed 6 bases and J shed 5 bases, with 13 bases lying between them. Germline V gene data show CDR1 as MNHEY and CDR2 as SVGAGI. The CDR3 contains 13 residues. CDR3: CASRTRVGETQYF. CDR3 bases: TGTGCCAGCAGGACTAGAGTCGGGGAGACCCAGTACTTC.

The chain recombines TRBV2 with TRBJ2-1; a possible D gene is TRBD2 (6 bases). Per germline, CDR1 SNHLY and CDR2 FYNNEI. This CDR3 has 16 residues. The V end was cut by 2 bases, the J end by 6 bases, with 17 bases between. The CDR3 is CASSEIRASAANEQFF. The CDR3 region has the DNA TGTGCCAGCAGTGAAATCAGGGCTAGCGCCGCCAATGAGCAGTTCTTC.

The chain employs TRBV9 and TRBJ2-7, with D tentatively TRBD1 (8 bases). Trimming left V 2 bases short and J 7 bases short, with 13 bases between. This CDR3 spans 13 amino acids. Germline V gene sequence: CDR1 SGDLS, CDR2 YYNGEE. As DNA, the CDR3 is TGTGCCAGCAGCGTGACAGGGGAGGGTGAGCAGTACTTC. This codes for CASSVTGEGEQYF.

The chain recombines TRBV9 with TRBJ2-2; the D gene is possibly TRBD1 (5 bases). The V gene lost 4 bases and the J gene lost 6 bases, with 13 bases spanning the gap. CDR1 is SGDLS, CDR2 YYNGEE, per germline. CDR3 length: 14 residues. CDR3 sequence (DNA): TGTGCCAGCAGCACTCAGGGCGGATCCGGGGAGCTGTTTTTT. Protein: CASSTQGGSGELFF.

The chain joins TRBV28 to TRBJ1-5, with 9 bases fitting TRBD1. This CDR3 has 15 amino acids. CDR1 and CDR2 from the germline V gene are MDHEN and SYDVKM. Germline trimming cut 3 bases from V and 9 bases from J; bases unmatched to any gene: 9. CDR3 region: CASSLGGTGYGPQHF. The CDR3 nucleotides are TGTGCCAGCAGTTTGGGAGGGACAGGGTATGGGCCCCAGCATTTT.